This T cell receptor (beta chain) was captured in a study of early T cells in non-severe SARS-CoV-2 infection. Whole-study context: From unsorted whole blood, bulk RNA was sequenced, and the chains remained unpaired.

The protocol attached unique molecular identifiers to individual cDNA molecules. MiXCR, run by TCRdb on the 5' RACE reads, gives a single entry per CDR3 protein. The sample lists around 71,000 distinct CDR3 sequences; 10% were seen once. CDR3 length: 18 amino acids. Germline values: CDR1 MDHEN, CDR2 SYDVKM. V trimming: 5 bases; J trimming: 4 bases; junction bases outside the gene matches: 13. Judged by abundance, this clonotype is medium-sized (0.01 to 0.1%). J is TRBJ2-6 and V is TRBV28; 8 nucleotides align to TRBD2. The clonotype originates from an adult who was a healthcare worker with PCR-confirmed SARS-CoV-2 infection or an uninfected control (not recorded which). The input for sequencing was whole blood, taken at baseline. This CDR3 reads CASSPPLTGGRGANVLTF. The CDR3 DNA is TGTGCCAGCAGTCCTCCCCTAACGGGAGGGCGAGGGGCCAACGTCCTGACTTTC.